This entry is about one T cell receptor beta chain. TCRdb's table, derived via immunoSEQ multiplex PCR, lists solely in-frame clones and lacks some. The table has about 130,000 clones, 80% to 90% seen once; the top ten hold around 4%. These data belong to a study of T cell responses to AZD1222 COVID-19 vaccine. The CDR3 extends over 15 amino acids. Germline assignment: CDR1 SGDLS and CDR2 YYNGEE. Trimming took 0 bases from V and 5 from J, leaving 9 bases between them. The chain combines TRBV9 with TRBJ1-6; no reliable D call. The specimen comprised peripheral blood, sampled on day 0 of AZD1222 vaccination. The clonotype comes from an adult in good health. The CDR3 DNA follows: TGTGCCAGCAGCGTAGAGGGCAACGATAATTCACCCCTCCACTTT. Translation: CASSVEGNDNSPLHF.